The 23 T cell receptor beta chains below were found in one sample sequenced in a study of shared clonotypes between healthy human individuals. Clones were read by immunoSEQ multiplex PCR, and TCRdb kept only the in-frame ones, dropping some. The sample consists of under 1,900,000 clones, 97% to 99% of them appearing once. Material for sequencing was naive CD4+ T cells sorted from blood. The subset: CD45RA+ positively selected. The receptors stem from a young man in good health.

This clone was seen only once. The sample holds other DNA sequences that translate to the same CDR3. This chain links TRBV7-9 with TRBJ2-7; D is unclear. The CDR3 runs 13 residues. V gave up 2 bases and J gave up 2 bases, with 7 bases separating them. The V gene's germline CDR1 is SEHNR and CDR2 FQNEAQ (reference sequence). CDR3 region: CASSLLGTYEQYF. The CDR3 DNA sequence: TGTGCCAGCAGCTTATTGGGGACCTACGAGCAGTACTTC.

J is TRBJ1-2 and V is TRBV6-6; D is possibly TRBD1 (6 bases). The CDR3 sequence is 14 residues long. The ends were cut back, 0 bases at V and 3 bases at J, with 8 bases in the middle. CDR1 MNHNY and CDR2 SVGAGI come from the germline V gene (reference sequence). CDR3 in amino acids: CASSYSTGYYGYTF. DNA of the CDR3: TGTGCCAGCAGTTACTCCACAGGGTACTATGGCTACACCTTC.

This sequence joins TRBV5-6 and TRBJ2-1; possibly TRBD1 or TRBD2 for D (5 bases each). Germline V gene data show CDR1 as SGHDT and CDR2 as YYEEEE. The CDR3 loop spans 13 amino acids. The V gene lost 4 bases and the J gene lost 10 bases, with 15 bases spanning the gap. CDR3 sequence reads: CASSPGPLTEQFF. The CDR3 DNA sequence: TGTGCCAGCAGCCCGGGACCGCTAACGGAGCAGTTCTTC.

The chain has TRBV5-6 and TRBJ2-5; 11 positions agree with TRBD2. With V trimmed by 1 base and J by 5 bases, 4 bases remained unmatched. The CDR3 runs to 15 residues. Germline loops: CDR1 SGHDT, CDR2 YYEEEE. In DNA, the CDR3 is TGTGCCAGCAGCTTGATAGCGGGAGGGCCCGAGACCCAGTACTTC. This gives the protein CASSLIAGGPETQYF.

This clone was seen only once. DNA of the CDR3: TGCGCCAGCAGCTTGAACGTTGACTCCTACGAGCAGTACTTC. This codes for CASSLNVDSYEQYF. This chain connects TRBV5-1 to TRBJ2-7; D unclear. Germline assignment: CDR1 SGHRS and CDR2 YFSETQ. V was pared by 1 base and J by 0 bases, with 8 bases between. This CDR3 comprises 14 residues.

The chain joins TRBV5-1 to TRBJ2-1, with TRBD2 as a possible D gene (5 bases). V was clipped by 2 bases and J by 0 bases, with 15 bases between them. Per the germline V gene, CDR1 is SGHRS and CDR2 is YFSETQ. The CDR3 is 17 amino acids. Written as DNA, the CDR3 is TGCGCCAGCAGCTTTAGGAGTTCGGGGAGCTCCTACAATGAGCAGTTCTTC. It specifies CASSFRSSGSSYNEQFF. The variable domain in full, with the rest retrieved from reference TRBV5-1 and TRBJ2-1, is KAGVTQTPRYLIKTRGQQVTLSCSPISGHRSVSWYQQTPGQGLQFLFEYFSETQRNKGNFPGRFSGRQFSNSRSEMNVSTLELGDSALYLCASSFRSSGSSYNEQFFGPGTRLTVL.

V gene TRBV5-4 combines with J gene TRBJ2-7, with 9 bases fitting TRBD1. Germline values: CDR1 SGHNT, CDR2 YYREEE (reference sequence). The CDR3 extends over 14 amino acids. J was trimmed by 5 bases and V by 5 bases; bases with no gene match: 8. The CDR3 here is CASSRGQGGDEQYF. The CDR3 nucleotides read TGTGCCAGCAGTAGGGGACAGGGCGGGGACGAGCAGTACTTC.

Written as DNA, the CDR3 is TGTGCCAGCTCACCGGGGGACAGCCGGGAGCAGTACTTC. It encodes CASSPGDSREQYF. The J gene is TRBJ2-7, the V gene TRBV18, with 7 positions matching TRBD1. The V gene's germline CDR1 is KGHSH and CDR2 LQKENI. V was clipped by 3 bases and J by 7 bases; unmatched bases: 6. The CDR3 consists of 13 residues.

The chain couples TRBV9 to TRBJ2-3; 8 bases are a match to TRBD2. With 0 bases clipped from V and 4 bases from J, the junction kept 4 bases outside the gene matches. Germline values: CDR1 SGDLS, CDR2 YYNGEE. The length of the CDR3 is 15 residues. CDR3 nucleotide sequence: TGTGCCAGCAGCGTAGGAAGCGGGAGTTCAGATACGCAGTATTTT. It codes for CASSVGSGSSDTQYF.

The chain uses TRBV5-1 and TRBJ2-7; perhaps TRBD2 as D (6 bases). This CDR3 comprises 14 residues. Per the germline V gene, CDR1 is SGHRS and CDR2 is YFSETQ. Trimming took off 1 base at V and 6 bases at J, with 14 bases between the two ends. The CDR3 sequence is CASSLKGPGSEQYF. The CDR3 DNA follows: TGCGCCAGCAGCTTGAAAGGCCCCGGGAGCGAGCAGTACTTC.

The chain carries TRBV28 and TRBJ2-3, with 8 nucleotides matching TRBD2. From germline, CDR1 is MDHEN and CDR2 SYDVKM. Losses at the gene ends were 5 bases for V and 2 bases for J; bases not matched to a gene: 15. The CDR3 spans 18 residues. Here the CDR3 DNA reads TGTGCCAGCAGTACCTATACCGGGAGGGCGGGCTACACAGATACGCAGTATTTT. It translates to CASSTYTGRAGYTDTQYF.

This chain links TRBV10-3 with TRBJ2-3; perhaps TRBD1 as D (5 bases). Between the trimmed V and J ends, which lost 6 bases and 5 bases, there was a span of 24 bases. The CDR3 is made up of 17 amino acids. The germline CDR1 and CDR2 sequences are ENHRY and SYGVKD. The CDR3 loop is CAISYKPDMLRGDTQYF. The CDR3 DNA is TGTGCCATCAGCTACAAACCGGACATGTTAAGAGGAGATACGCAGTATTTT.

In DNA form, the CDR3 reads TGTGCCAGCAGTTACGGGGGGGCGCCGGCCGGGGAGCTGTTTTTT. It codes for CASSYGGAPAGELFF. V gene TRBV6-5 combines with J gene TRBJ2-2, with a weak D call TRBD2 (7 bases). This CDR3 contains 15 residues. Germline V gene sequence: CDR1 MNHEY, CDR2 SVGAGI. Deletions cut 2 bases from V and 6 bases from J, with 13 bases between.

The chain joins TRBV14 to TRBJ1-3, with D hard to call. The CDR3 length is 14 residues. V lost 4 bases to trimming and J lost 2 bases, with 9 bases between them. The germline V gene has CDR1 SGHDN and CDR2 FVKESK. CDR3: CASSPRAAGNTIYF. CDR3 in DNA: TGTGCCAGCAGCCCCCGGGCAGCTGGAAACACCATATATTTT.

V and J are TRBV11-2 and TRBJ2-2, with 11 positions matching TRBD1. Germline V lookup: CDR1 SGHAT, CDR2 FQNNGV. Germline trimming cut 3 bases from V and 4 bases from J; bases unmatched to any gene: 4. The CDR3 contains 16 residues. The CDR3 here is CASSFLGQGVTGELFF. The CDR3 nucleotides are TGTGCCAGCAGCTTTCTGGGACAGGGGGTCACCGGGGAGCTGTTTTTT.

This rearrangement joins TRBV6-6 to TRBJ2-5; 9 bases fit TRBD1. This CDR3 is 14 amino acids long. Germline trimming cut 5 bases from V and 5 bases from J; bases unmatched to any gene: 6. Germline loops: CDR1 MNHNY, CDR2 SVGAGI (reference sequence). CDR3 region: CASSTGTGTETQYF. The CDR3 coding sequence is TGTGCCAGCAGTACCGGGACAGGGACCGAGACCCAGTACTTC.

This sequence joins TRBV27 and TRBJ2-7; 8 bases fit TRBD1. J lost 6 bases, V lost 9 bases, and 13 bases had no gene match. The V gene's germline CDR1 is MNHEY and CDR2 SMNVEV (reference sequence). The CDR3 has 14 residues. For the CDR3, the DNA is TGTGCCAGTACCCTTGACAGGGGTTTGGGCGAGCAGTACTTC. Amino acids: CASTLDRGLGEQYF.

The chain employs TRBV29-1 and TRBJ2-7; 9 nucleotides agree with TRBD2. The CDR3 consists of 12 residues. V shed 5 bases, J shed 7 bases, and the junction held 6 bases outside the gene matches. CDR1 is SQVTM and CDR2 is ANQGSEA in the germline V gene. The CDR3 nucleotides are TGCAGCGTTCGTCTAGCGGGAATGGAGCAGTACTTC. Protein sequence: CSVRLAGMEQYF.

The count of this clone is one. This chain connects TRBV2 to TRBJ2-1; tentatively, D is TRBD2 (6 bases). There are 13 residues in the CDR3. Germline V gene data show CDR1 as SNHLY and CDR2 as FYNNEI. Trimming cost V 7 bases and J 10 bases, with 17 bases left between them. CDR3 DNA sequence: TGTGCCAGCACCGCGGAGGGGCCATTCGAGCAGTTCTTC. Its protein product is CASTAEGPFEQFF. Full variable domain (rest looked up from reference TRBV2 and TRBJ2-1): EPEVTQTPSHQVTQMGQEVILRCVPISNHLYFYWYRQILGQKVEFLVSFYNNEISEKSEIFDDQFSVERPDGSNFTLKIRSTKLEDSAMYFCASTAEGPFEQFFGPGTRLTVL.

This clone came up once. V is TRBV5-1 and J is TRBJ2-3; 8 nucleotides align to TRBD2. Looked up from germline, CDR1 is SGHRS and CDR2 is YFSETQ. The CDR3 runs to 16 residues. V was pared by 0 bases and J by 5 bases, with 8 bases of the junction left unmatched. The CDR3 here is CASSLGSGNIVDTQYF. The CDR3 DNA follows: TGCGCCAGCAGCTTGGGTAGCGGGAATATCGTAGATACGCAGTATTTT.

Here the CDR3 reads CASSLVDEASEAFF. Here the CDR3 DNA reads TGTGCCAGCAGTTTAGTGGACGAGGCTTCTGAAGCTTTCTTT. This chain uses TRBV28 with TRBJ1-1; D uncertain. The CDR3 runs to 14 residues. V shed 2 bases and J shed 6 bases, with 13 bases lying between them. In germline, CDR1 is MDHEN, CDR2 SYDVKM.

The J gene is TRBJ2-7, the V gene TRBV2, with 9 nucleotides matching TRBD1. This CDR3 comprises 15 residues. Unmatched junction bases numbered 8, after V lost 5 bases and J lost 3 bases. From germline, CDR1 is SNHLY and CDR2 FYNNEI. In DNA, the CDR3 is TGTGCCAGCAGTCACACAGGGGGCTCTCACTACGAGCAGTACTTC. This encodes CASSHTGGSHYEQYF.

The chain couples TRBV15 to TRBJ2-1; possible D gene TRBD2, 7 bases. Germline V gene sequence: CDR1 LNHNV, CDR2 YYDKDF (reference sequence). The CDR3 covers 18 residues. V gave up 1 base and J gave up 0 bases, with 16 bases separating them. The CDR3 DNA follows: TGTGCCACCAGCAGAGGAAAGGGGGGGCCTTCCTCCTACAATGAGCAGTTCTTC. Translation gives CATSRGKGGPSSYNEQFF.